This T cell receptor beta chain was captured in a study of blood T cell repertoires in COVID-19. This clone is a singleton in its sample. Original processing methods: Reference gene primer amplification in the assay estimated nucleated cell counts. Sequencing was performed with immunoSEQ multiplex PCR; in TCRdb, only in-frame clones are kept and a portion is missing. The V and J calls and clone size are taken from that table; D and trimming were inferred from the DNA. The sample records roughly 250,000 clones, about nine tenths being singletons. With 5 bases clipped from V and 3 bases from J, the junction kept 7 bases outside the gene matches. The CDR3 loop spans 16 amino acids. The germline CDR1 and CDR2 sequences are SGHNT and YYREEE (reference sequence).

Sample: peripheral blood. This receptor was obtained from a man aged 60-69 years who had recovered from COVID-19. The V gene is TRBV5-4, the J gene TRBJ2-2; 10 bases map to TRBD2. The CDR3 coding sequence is TGTGCCAGCAGTTTTAGCGGGGGGAGTGACACCGGGGAGCTGTTTTTT. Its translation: CASSFSGGSDTGELFF. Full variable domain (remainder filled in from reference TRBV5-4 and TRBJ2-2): ETGVTQSPTHLIKTRGQQVTLRCSSQSGHNTVSWYQQALGQGPQFIFQYYREEENGRGNFPPRFSGLQFPNYSSELNVNALELDDSALYLCASSFSGGSDTGELFFGEGSRLTVL.